Each of the 18 T cell receptor beta chains below was sequenced from the same sample in a study of a mutant IDH1 vaccine in newly diagnosed glioma. As for time point: week 35, safety follow-up. Vaccination comprised doses that each held 300 ug of mutant IDH1 20-mer peptide, plus topical imiquimod. Data came from immunoSEQ multiplex PCR; TCRdb stores just in-frame clones and leaves some out. This table holds 30,000 to 40,000 clones, roughly 75% found once. Their cognate antigens are unknown. This specimen was PBMCs, taken from a glioma patient whose treatment included an IDH1 peptide vaccine. These TCRs come from a man aged 40-55 years with glioma. Some clones in this sample may be carry-over from other donors' samples.

The J gene is TRBJ2-7, the V gene TRBV18; no firm D call. Germline loops: CDR1 KGHSH, CDR2 LQKENI. The CDR3 is made up of 15 amino acids. V was shortened by 3 bases and J by 0 bases, with 12 bases between the two germline ends. The CDR3 sequence: CASSPRVATSYEQYF. CDR3 nucleotides: TGTGCCAGCTCACCCCGGGTAGCTACCTCCTACGAGCAGTACTTC. Full variable domain (missing parts from reference TRBV18 and TRBJ2-7): NAGVMQNPRHLVRRRGQEARLRCSPMKGHSHVYWYRQLPEEGLKFMVYLQKENIIDESGMPKERFSAEFPKEGPSILRIQQVVRGDSAAYFCASSPRVATSYEQYFGPGTRLTVT.

The chain combines TRBV6-1 with TRBJ2-1, with D perhaps TRBD1 (7 bases). Germline V gene lookup returns CDR1 MNHNS and CDR2 SASEGT. The germline V and J ends were trimmed by 3 bases and 4 bases, with 19 bases remaining between them. CDR3 length: 17 amino acids. DNA of the CDR3: TGTGCCAGCAGTGATCCAATAGGGGGGACAGTGTACAATGAGCAGTTCTTC. Amino acid sequence: CASSDPIGGTVYNEQFF.

This CDR3 reads CASSLRAAREQYF. CDR3 DNA: TGTGCCAGCAGTTTAAGGGCAGCGCGCGAGCAGTACTTC. This rearrangement joins TRBV27 to TRBJ2-7, with unresolved D. The length of the CDR3 is 13 residues. Trimming removed 2 bases at V and 6 bases at J, with 11 bases between. The germline gives CDR1 MNHEY, CDR2 SMNVEV (reference sequence).

The chain combines TRBV25-1 with TRBJ2-5, with D unclear. Deletions cut 8 bases from V and 5 bases from J, with 3 bases between. The CDR3 has 9 amino acids. Germline V CDR1 and CDR2: MGHDK, SYGVNS. CDR3 nucleotide sequence: TGTGCCAGCGGGGAGACCCAGTACTTC. As protein: CASGETQYF. Variable domain in full (rest from reference TRBV25-1 and TRBJ2-5): EADIYQTPRYLVIGTGKKITLECSQTMGHDKMYWYQQDPGMELHLIHYSYGVNSTEKGDLSSESTVSRIRTEHFPLTLESARPSHTSQYLCASGETQYFGPGTRLLVL.

The V call is TRBV4-3, the J call TRBJ2-7, with a tentative D call TRBD1 (6 bases). This CDR3 is 15 amino acids long. V was clipped by 1 base and J by 5 bases, with 15 bases between them. CDR1 is LGHNA, CDR2 YSLEER, per germline. The CDR3 loop is CASSQGGRGGDEQYF. The CDR3 nucleotides read TGCGCCAGCAGCCAAGGAGGCAGGGGTGGCGACGAGCAGTACTTC.

The chain links TRBV28 to TRBJ2-1; D is perhaps TRBD2 (6 bases). CDR1 and CDR2 (germline): MDHEN, SYDVKM. V lost 6 bases to trimming and J lost 3 bases, with 12 bases between them. The CDR3 has 14 residues. CDR3 DNA: TGTGCCAGCAGGCGGGGACTGAACTACAATGAGCAGTTCTTC. It codes for CASRRGLNYNEQFF. Full variable domain (remainder filled in from reference TRBV28 and TRBJ2-1): DVKVTQSSRYLVKRTGEKVFLECVQDMDHENMFWYRQDPGLGLRLIYFSYDVKMKEKGDIPEGYSVSREKKERFSLILESASTNQTSMYLCASRRGLNYNEQFFGPGTRLTVL.

This chain links TRBV7-9 with TRBJ1-1; D is unresolved. V shed 2 bases and J shed 7 bases, with 5 bases lying between them. The V gene's germline CDR1 is SEHNR and CDR2 FQNEAQ (reference sequence). The CDR3 loop spans 11 amino acids. The CDR3 is CASSLSVEAFF. In DNA, the CDR3 is TGTGCCAGCAGCTTATCGGTTGAAGCTTTCTTT.

The gene calls are TRBV5-1 and TRBJ1-1; tentative D call: TRBD1 (5 bases). The CDR3 is 16 residues long. Trimming stripped 4 bases from V and 5 bases from J, with 21 bases between. CDR1 is SGHRS and CDR2 is YFSETQ in the germline V gene. The CDR3 DNA follows: TGCGCCAGCAGCAAGGATAAATCGAGCAGGGCAACTGAAGCTTTCTTT. Translation gives CASSKDKSSRATEAFF. Full variable domain (missing parts from reference TRBV5-1 and TRBJ1-1): KAGVTQTPRYLIKTRGQQVTLSCSPISGHRSVSWYQQTPGQGLQFLFEYFSETQRNKGNFPGRFSGRQFSNSRSEMNVSTLELGDSALYLCASSKDKSSRATEAFFGQGTRLTVV.

V and J are TRBV23-1 and TRBJ2-5; 7 nucleotides line up with TRBD2. TRBV23-1 falls under the ORF class, with uncertain function. The CDR3 length is 14 residues. V shed 7 bases, J shed 2 bases, and the junction held 7 bases outside the gene matches. CDR3 sequence reads: CASTPGLRQETQYF. The CDR3 DNA reads TGCGCCAGCACCCCGGGACTACGTCAAGAGACCCAGTACTTC.

V usage is TRBV5-6 and J usage is TRBJ2-2; D is unresolved. Germline loops: CDR1 SGHDT, CDR2 YYEEEE. The CDR3 has 17 amino acids. Trimming stripped 6 bases from V and 0 bases from J, with 18 bases between. The CDR3 protein is CASKVGKSFSNTGELFF. CDR3 nucleotides: TGTGCCAGCAAGGTAGGAAAATCCTTTTCGAACACCGGGGAGCTGTTTTTT.

V and J are TRBV7-2 and TRBJ2-2, with TRBD1 matching 10 bases. This CDR3 has 16 amino acids. Germline loops: CDR1 SGHTA, CDR2 FQGNSA. With 3 bases clipped from V and 6 bases from J, the junction kept 7 bases outside the gene matches. The CDR3 DNA follows: TGTGCCAGCAGCTTCGGACAGGGGGGTGGGGCCGGGGAGCTGTTTTTT. Translated: CASSFGQGGGAGELFF.

The chain employs TRBV5-8 and TRBJ2-1; D call uncertain. V was pared by 0 bases and J by 5 bases, with 9 bases between. Germline V gene data show CDR1 as SGHTS and CDR2 as YDEGEE. The CDR3 sequence is 14 residues long. CDR3 sequence reads: CASSLARTNNEQFF. CDR3 nucleotides: TGTGCCAGCAGCTTGGCCCGGACCAACAATGAGCAGTTCTTC.

The gene calls are TRBV11-1 and TRBJ2-5; D remains unclear. Germline V gene lookup returns CDR1 SGHAT and CDR2 FQDESV (reference sequence). The CDR3 consists of 13 residues. V shed 1 base and J shed 2 bases, with 5 bases lying between them. CDR3 sequence reads: CASSLGRQETQYF. The DNA of the CDR3 is TGTGCCAGCAGCTTAGGGCGGCAAGAGACCCAGTACTTC.

The chain has TRBV30 and TRBJ1-2; 8 positions match TRBD1. The CDR3 has 14 residues. In germline, CDR1 is GTSNPN, CDR2 SVGIG (reference sequence). The J segment lost 1 base and the V segment lost 7 bases, leaving 8 bases of the junction unmatched. CDR3 nucleotide sequence: TGTGCCTTCCAGCAGGGGGCAGTTAACTATGGCTACACCTTC. This codes for CAFQQGAVNYGYTF.

This rearrangement joins TRBV7-8 to TRBJ1-6; no definite D call. The CDR3 is 12 residues long. Germline-derived CDR1 and CDR2 are SGHVS and FQNEAQ. V lost 5 bases and J lost 10, with 9 bases in between. The CDR3: CASSGLESPLHF. In DNA, the CDR3 is TGTGCCAGCAGCGGACTGGAGTCACCCCTCCACTTT.

The V gene is TRBV10-2, the J gene TRBJ1-1; no reliable D call. Germline lookup yields CDR1 WSHSY and CDR2 SAAADI. This CDR3 comprises 16 residues. The V gene lost 6 bases and the J gene lost 0 bases, with 17 bases spanning the gap. The CDR3 DNA follows: TGCGCCAGCAGGGTTGACACGTTCTACATGAACACTGAAGCTTTCTTT. It is translated as CASRVDTFYMNTEAFF.

The rearrangement joins TRBV14 to TRBJ2-7; TRBD1 aligns across 7 bases. The trim removed 2 bases at V and 6 bases at J, leaving 10 bases unmatched. CDR3 length: 15 amino acids. Germline V gene lookup returns CDR1 SGHDN and CDR2 FVKESK. CDR3: CASSQLPGTVSEQYF. CDR3 DNA: TGTGCCAGCAGCCAATTGCCCGGGACAGTATCCGAGCAGTACTTC. The entire variable domain, with the rest obtained from reference TRBV14 and TRBJ2-7, is as follows: EAGVTQFPSHSVIEKGQTVTLRCDPISGHDNLYWYRRVMGKEIKFLLHFVKESKQDESGMPNNRFLAERTGGTYSTLKVQPAELEDSGVYFCASSQLPGTVSEQYFGPGTRLTVT.

This chain joins TRBV5-6 and TRBJ1-4, with TRBD1 as a possible D gene (6 bases). Deletions cut 4 bases from V and 7 bases from J, with 26 bases between. The CDR3 has 18 residues. CDR1 SGHDT and CDR2 YYEEEE come from the germline V gene. CDR3 in DNA: TGTGCCAGCAGCGCAATGATAGGAGGGGGGGCGCCTAGTGAAAAACTGTTTTTT. It yields the protein CASSAMIGGGAPSEKLFF.